The clone carrying this T cell receptor beta chain was found a few times. Its antigen remains unidentified. These data originate in a study of T-cell memory formation after mild COVID-19. Study background: TCR clusters were mostly donor specific. Overall study results and limits: Some clones that responded turned up in pre-infection memory, which suggests that cross-reactive memory joined in.

5'RACE with constant-segment primers built TCRalpha and TCRbeta cDNA libraries with UMIs. TCRdb independently ran MiXCR on the 5' RACE reads; one entry per CDR3 protein. The sample carries 350,000 to 400,000 distinct CDR3 sequences, 21% recorded once. The CDR3 has 15 amino acids. Germline V gene lookup returns CDR1 LGHNA and CDR2 YNFKEQ. The ends lost 3 bases at V and 6 bases at J; junction bases unmatched: 7. The sequence derives from an adult woman who had mild COVID-19 (a few samples of this study predate the infection). Cell type and time point are not known. The specimen sequenced was PBMCs or a T cell subset sorted from them (not recorded which). The chain recombines TRBV4-2 with TRBJ2-2; 7 nucleotides align to TRBD2. CDR3 in DNA: TGTGCCAGCAGCCAGGACGACAGCGGGGCCGGGGAGCTGTTTTTT. As protein: CASSQDDSGAGELFF.